The present T cell receptor beta chain was sequenced within a study of regulatory T cells in long-lasting Graves disease. This CDR3 contains 15 residues. V lost 5 bases, J lost 3 bases, and 13 bases lay in between. In germline, CDR1 is SEHNR, CDR2 FQNEAQ (reference sequence). Time point in this sample: newly diagnosed GD, antithyroid drugs for less than 3 months. RNA extracted from PBMCs served as the sequencing template. This clonotype was observed a few times. To make TCR beta libraries, researchers used iRepertoire HTBI primers and Arm-PCR of CDR3 regions. TCRdb reprocessed the multiplex PCR reads with MiXCR, giving one entry per CDR3 protein. The table shows 360,000 or so distinct CDR3 sequences, with approximately 15% occurring only once. Separately, the same data were catalogued under a study of T cells in Graves' hyperthyroidism and ophthalmopathy.

This specimen consisted of peripheral blood mononuclear cells (PBMCs), obtained at new diagnosis, from a patient treated with antithyroid drugs. The chain links TRBV7-9 to TRBJ1-4, with D uncertain. This sequence originates from a middle-aged man with Graves disease. The CDR3 here is CASSPPGEANEKLFF. The CDR3 DNA sequence: TGTGCCAGCAGCCCCCCTGGGGAGGCTAATGAAAAACTGTTTTTT.